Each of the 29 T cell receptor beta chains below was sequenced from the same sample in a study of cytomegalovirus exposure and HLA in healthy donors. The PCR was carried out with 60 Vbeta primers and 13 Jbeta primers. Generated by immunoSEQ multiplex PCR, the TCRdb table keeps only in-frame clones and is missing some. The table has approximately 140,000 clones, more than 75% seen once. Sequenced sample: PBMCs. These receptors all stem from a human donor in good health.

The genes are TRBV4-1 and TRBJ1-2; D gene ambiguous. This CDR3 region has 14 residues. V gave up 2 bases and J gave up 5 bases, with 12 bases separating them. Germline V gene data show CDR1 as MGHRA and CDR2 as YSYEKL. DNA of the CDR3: TGCGCCAGCAGCCAACCAACGACAATTTATGGCTACACCTTC. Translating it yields CASSQPTTIYGYTF.

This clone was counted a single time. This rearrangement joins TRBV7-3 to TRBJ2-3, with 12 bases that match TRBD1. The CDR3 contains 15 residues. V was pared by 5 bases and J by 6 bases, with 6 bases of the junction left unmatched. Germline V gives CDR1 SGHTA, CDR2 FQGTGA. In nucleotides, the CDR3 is TGTGCCAGCAGCCTCGGGACAGGGGGCGAGGATACGCAGTATTTT. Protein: CASSLGTGGEDTQYF.

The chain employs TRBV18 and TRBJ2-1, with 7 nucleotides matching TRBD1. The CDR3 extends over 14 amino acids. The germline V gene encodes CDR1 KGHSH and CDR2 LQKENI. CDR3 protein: CVSPGTEGCNEQFF. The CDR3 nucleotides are TGTGTTTCGCCCGGGACAGAGGGTTGCAATGAGCAGTTCTTC.

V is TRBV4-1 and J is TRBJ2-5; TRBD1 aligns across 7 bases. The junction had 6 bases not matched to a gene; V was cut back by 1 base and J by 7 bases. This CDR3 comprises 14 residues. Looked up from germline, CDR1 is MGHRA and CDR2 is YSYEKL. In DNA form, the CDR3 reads TGCGCCAGCAGCCAAGCGATGGGACAGAGGACCCAGTACTTC. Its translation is CASSQAMGQRTQYF.

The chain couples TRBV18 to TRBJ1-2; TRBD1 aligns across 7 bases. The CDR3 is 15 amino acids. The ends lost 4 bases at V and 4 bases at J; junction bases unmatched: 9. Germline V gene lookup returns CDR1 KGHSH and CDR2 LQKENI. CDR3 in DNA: TGTGCCAGCTCACGTGACAGGGAGATCCTCTATGGCTACACCTTC. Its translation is CASSRDREILYGYTF.

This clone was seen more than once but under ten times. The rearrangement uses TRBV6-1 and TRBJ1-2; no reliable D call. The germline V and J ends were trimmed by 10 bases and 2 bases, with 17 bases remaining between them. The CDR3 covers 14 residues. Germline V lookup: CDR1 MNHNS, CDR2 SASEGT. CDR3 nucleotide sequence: TGTGCCACAGAGTTCGAGCCAGCGAACTATGGCTACACCTTC. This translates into CATEFEPANYGYTF.

Written as DNA, the CDR3 is TGTGCCAGCAGCCCAGGGCAGAATCAGCCCCAGCATTTT. Translating gives CASSPGQNQPQHF. The rearrangement links TRBV28 to TRBJ1-5, with D maybe TRBD1 (5 bases). CDR1 MDHEN and CDR2 SYDVKM come from the germline V gene. The CDR3 runs to 13 residues. V gave up 6 bases and J gave up 4 bases, with 10 bases separating them.

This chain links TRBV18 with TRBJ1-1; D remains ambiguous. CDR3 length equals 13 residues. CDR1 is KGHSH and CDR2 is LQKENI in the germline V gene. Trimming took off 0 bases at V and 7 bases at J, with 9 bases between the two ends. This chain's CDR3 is CASSPPLIDEAFF. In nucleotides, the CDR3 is TGTGCCAGCTCACCACCTTTGATAGATGAAGCTTTCTTT.

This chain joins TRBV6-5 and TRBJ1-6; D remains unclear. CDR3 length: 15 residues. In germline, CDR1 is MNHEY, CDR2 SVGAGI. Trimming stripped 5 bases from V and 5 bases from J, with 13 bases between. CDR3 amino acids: CASSNIETDNSPLHF. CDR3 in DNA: TGTGCCAGCAGTAATATAGAAACTGATAATTCACCCCTCCACTTT.

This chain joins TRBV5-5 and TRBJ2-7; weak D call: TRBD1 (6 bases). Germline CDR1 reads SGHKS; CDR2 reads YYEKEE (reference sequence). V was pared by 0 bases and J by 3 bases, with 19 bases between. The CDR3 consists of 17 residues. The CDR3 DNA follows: TGTGCCAGCAGCTTGGCCGTAGTTCTAGGACAGAACTACGAGCAGTACTTC. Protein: CASSLAVVLGQNYEQYF. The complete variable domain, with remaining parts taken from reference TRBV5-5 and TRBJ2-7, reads DAGVTQSPTHLIKTRGQQVTLRCSPISGHKSVSWYQQVLGQGPQFIFQYYEKEERGRGNFPDRFSARQFPNYSSELNVNALLLGDSALYLCASSLAVVLGQNYEQYFGPGTRLTVT.

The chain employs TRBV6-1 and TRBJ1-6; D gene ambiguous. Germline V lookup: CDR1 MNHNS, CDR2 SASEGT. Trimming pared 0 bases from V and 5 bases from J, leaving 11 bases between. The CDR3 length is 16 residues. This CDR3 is CASSEAFLEDNSPLHF. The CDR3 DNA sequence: TGTGCCAGCAGTGAAGCCTTTCTCGAGGATAATTCACCCCTCCACTTT.

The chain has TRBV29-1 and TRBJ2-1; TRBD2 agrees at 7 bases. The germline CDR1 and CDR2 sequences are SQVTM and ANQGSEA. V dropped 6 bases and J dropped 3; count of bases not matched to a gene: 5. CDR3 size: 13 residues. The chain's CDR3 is CSVPGGHYNEQFF. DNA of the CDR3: TGCAGCGTGCCGGGAGGCCACTACAATGAGCAGTTCTTC.

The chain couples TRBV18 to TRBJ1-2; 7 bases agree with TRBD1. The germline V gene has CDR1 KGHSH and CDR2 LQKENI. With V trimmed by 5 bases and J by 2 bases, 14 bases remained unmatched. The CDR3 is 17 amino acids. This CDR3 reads CASSTQGVVPLNYGYTF. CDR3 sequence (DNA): TGTGCCAGCTCAACTCAGGGGGTTGTACCCCTGAACTATGGCTACACCTTC. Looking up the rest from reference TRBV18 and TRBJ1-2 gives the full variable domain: NAGVMQNPRHLVRRRGQEARLRCSPMKGHSHVYWYRQLPEEGLKFMVYLQKENIIDESGMPKERFSAEFPKEGPSILRIQQVVRGDSAAYFCASSTQGVVPLNYGYTFGSGTRLTVV.

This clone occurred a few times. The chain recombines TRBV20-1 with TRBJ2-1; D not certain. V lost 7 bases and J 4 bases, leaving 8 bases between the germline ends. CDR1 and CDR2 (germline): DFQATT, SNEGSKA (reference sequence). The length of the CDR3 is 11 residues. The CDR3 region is CSVQAYNEQFF. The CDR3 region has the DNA TGCAGTGTGCAAGCTTACAATGAGCAGTTCTTC.

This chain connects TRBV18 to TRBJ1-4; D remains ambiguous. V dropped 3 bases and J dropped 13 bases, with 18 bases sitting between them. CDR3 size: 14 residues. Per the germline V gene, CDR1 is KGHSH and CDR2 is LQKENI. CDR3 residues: CASSPETWVEGLFF. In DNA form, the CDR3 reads TGTGCCAGCTCACCTGAGACCTGGGTCGAGGGACTGTTTTTT.

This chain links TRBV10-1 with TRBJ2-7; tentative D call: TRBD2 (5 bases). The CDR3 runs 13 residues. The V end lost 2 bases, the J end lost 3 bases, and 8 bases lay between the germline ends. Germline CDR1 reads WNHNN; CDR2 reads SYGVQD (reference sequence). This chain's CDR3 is CASSEHRGYEQYF. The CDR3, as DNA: TGCGCCAGCAGTGAGCACCGGGGCTACGAGCAGTACTTC.

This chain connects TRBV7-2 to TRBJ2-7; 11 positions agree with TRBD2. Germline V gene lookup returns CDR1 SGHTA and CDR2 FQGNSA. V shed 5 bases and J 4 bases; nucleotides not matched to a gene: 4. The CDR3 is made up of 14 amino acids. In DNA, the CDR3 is TGTGCCAGCAGCGAAACTAGCGGGAGTTACGAGCAGTACTTC. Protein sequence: CASSETSGSYEQYF.

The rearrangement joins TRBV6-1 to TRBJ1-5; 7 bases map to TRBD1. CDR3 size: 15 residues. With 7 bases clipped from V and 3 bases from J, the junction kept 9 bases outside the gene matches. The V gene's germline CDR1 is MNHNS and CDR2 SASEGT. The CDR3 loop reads CASMGGQMLNQPQHF. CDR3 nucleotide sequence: TGTGCCAGCATGGGGGGACAGATGCTCAATCAGCCCCAGCATTTT.

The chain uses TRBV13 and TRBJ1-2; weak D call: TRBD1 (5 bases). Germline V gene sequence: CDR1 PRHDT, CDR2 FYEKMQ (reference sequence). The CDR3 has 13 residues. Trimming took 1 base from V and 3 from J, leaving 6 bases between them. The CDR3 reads CASSLAGDYGYTF. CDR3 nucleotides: TGTGCCAGCAGCTTAGCGGGGGACTATGGCTACACCTTC. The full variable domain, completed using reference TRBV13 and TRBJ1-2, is AAGVIQSPRHLIKEKRETATLKCYPIPRHDTVYWYQQGPGQDPQFLISFYEKMQSDKGSIPDRFSAQQFSDYHSELNMSSLELGDSALYFCASSLAGDYGYTFGSGTRLTVV.

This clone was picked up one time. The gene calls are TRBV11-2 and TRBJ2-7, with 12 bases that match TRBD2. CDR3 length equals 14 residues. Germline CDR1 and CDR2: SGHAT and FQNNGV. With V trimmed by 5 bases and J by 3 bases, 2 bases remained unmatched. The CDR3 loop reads CASSLGLAGYEQYF. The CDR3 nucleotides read TGTGCCAGCAGCCTGGGACTAGCGGGCTACGAGCAGTACTTC.

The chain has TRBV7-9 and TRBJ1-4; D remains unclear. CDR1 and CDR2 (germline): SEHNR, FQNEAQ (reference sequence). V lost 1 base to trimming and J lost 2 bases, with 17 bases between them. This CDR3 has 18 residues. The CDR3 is CASSLVVKGGSTNEKLFF. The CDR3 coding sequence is TGTGCCAGCAGCTTAGTCGTCAAGGGAGGCTCGACTAATGAAAAACTGTTTTTT.

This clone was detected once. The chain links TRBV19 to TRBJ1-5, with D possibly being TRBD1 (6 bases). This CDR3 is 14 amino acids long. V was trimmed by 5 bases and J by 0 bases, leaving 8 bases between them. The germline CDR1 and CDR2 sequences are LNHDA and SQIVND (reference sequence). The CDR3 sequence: CASSGTTSNQPQHF. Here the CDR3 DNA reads TGTGCCAGTAGTGGGACAACTAGCAATCAGCCCCAGCATTTT. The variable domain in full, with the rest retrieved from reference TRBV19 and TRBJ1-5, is DGGITQSPKYLFRKEGQNVTLSCEQNLNHDAMYWYRQDPGQGLRLIYYSQIVNDFQKGDIAEGYSVSREKKESFPLTVTSAQKNPTAFYLCASSGTTSNQPQHFGDGTRLSIL.

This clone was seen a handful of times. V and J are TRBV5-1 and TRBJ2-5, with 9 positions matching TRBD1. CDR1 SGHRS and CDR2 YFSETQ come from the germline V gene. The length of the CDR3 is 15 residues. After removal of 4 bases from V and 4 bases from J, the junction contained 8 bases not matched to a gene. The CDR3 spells CASSREQGAVETQYF. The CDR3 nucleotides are TGCGCCAGCAGCCGCGAACAGGGGGCGGTAGAGACCCAGTACTTC.

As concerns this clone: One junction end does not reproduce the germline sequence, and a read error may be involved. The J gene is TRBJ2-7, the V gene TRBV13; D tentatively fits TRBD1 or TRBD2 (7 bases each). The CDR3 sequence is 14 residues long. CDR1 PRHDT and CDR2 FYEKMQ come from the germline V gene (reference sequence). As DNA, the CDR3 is TGTGCCGGCAGCGGGACAGACGCGCCCTACGAGCAGTACTTC. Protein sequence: CAGSGTDAPYEQYF.

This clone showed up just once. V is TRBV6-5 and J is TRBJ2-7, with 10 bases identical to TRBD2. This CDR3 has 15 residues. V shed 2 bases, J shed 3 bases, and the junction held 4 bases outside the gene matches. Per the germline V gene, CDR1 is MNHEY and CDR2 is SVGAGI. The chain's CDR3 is CASSYQLAGSYEQYF. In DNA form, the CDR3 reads TGTGCCAGCAGTTACCAACTAGCGGGGAGCTACGAGCAGTACTTC.

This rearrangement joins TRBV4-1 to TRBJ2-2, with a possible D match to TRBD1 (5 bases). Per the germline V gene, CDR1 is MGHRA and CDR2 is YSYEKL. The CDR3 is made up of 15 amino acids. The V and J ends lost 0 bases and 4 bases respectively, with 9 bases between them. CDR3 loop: CASSQDRAGTGELFF. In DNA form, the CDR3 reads TGCGCCAGCAGCCAAGACAGGGCAGGCACCGGGGAGCTGTTTTTT.

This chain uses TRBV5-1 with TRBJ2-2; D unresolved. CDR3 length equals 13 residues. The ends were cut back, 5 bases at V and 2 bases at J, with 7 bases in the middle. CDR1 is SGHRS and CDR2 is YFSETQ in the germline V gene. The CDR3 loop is CASRSLNTGELFF. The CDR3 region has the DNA TGCGCCAGCAGAAGCCTTAACACCGGGGAGCTGTTTTTT. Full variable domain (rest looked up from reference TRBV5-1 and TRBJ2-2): KAGVTQTPRYLIKTRGQQVTLSCSPISGHRSVSWYQQTPGQGLQFLFEYFSETQRNKGNFPGRFSGRQFSNSRSEMNVSTLELGDSALYLCASRSLNTGELFFGEGSRLTVL.

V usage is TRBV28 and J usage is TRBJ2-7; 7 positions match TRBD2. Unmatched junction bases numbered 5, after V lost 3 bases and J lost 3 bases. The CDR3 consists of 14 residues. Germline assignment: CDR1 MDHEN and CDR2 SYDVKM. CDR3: CASSFRREIYEQYF. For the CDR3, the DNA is TGTGCCAGCAGTTTTAGGCGGGAGATCTACGAGCAGTACTTC.

CDR3 sequence reads: CASSARLTGGGDEQYF. The CDR3 DNA follows: TGTGCCAGCAGTGCGCGCCTAACAGGGGGCGGCGACGAGCAGTACTTC. The chain uses TRBV6-1 and TRBJ2-7; 9 bases are a match to TRBD1. This CDR3 is 16 amino acids long. The germline V gene encodes CDR1 MNHNS and CDR2 SASEGT. Trimming took 4 bases from V and 5 from J; bases not matched to a gene: 12.